This T cell receptor beta chain emerged from a study of CD8 T cells in Susac syndrome. 0.5 to 1 ug RNA was reverse transcribed with random hexamers. From the immunoSEQ multiplex PCR reads, TCRdb called clonotypes with MiXCR, one entry per CDR3 protein. The sample has about 190,000 distinct CDR3 sequences, 95% seen once. Fulfillment of recently defined diagnostic criteria for definite or probable disease was shown by the patients with Susac syndrome. V lost 1 base, J lost 0 bases, and 12 bases lay in between. The CDR3 has 17 amino acids. The V gene's germline CDR1 is MNHEY and CDR2 SMNVEV (reference sequence).

Sequencing was carried out using CD4+ T cells from PBMCs. The receptor's source is a human donor with Susac syndrome. The chain couples TRBV27 to TRBJ2-2; tentative D call: TRBD2 (6 bases). CDR3 sequence reads: CASSLFQGGANTGELFF. The DNA for the CDR3 is TGTGCCAGCAGTTTATTCCAGGGCGGGGCGAACACCGGGGAGCTGTTTTTT.